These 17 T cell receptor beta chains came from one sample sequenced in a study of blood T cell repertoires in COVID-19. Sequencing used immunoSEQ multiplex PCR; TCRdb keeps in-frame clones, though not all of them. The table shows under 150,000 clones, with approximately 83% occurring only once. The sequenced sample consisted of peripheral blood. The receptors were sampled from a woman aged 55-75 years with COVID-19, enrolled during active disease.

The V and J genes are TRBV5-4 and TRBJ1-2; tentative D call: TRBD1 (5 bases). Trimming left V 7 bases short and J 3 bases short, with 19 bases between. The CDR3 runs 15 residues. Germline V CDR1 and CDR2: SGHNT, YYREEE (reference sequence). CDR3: CASYQLQGLYYGYTF. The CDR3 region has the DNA TGTGCCAGCTACCAGCTGCAGGGACTGTACTATGGCTACACCTTC. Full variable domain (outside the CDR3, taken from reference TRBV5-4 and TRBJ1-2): ETGVTQSPTHLIKTRGQQVTLRCSSQSGHNTVSWYQQALGQGPQFIFQYYREEENGRGNFPPRFSGLQFPNYSSELNVNALELDDSALYLCASYQLQGLYYGYTFGSGTRLTVV.

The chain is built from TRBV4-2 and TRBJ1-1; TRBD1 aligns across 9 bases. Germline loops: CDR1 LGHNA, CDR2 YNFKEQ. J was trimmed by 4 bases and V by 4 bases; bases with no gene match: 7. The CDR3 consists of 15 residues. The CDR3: CASSPRTGDPTEAFF. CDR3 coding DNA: TGTGCCAGCAGCCCTCGGACAGGGGATCCCACTGAAGCTTTCTTT.

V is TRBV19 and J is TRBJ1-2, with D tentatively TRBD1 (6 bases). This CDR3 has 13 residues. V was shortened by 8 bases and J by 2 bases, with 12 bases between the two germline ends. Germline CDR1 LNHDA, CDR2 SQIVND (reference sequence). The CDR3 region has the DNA TGTGCCAGTTCCCCAGGGACAAACTATGGCTACACCTTC. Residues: CASSPGTNYGYTF. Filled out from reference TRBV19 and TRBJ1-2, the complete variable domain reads DGGITQSPKYLFRKEGQNVTLSCEQNLNHDAMYWYRQDPGQGLRLIYYSQIVNDFQKGDIAEGYSVSREKKESFPLTVTSAQKNPTAFYLCASSPGTNYGYTFGSGTRLTVV.

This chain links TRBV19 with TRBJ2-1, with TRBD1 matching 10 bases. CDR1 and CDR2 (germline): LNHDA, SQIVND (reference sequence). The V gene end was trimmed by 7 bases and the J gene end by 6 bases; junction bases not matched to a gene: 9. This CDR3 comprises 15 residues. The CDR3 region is CASNKDRGLSNEQFF. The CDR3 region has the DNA TGTGCCAGTAATAAAGACAGGGGGCTGAGCAATGAGCAGTTCTTC.

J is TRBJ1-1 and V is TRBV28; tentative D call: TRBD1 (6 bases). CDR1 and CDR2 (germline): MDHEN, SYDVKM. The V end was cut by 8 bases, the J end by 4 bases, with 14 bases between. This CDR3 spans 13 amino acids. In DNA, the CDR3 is TGTGCCAGCCACGGGGGGCAGGGCACTGAAGCTTTCTTT. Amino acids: CASHGGQGTEAFF.

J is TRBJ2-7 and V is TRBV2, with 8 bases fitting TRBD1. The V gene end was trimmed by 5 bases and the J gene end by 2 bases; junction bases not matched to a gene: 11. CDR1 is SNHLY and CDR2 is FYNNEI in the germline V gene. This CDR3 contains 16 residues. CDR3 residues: CASSKTRQGSTYEQYF. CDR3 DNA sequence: TGTGCCAGCAGTAAGACCCGACAGGGGAGTACCTACGAGCAGTACTTC.

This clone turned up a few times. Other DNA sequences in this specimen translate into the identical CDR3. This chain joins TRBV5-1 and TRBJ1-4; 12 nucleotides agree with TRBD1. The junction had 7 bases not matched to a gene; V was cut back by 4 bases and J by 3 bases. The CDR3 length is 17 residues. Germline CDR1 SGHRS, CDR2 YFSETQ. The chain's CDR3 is CASSLQGQGASNEKLFF. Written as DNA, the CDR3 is TGCGCCAGCAGCCTCCAGGGACAGGGGGCGTCTAATGAAAAACTGTTTTTT.

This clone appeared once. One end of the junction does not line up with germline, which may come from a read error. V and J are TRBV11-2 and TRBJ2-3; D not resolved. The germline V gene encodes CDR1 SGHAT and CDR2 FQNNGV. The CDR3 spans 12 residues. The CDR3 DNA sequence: TGTGCCAGCAGCCTAGAATCCGGGACGCAGTATTTT. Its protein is CASSLESGTQYF.

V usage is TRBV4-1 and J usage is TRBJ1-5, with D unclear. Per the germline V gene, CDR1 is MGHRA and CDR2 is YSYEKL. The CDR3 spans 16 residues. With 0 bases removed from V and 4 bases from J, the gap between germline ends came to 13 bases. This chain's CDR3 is CASSQETTLNNQPQHF. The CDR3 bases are TGCGCCAGCAGCCAAGAGACAACTCTTAATAATCAGCCCCAGCATTTT.

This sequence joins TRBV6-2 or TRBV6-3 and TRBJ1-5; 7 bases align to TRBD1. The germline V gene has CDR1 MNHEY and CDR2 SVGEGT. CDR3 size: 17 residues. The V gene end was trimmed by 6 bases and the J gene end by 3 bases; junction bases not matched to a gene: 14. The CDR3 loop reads CASSPFLSGTDNQPQHF. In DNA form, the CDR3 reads TGTGCCAGCAGCCCTTTTTTGTCCGGGACAGACAATCAGCCCCAGCATTTT.

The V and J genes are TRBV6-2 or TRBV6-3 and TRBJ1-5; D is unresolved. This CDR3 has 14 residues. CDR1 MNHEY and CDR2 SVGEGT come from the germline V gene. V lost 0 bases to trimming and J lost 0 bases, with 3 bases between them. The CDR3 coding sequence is TGTGCCAGCAGTTACTCGAGTAGCAATCAGCCCCAGCATTTT. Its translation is CASSYSSSNQPQHF.

For the CDR3, the DNA is TGTGCCACCAGTCTAGGGGGGGACAGGGGCTTCAATCAGCCCCAGCATTTT. Amino acid sequence: CATSLGGDRGFNQPQHF. The chain combines TRBV24-1 with TRBJ1-5, with 10 bases lining up with TRBD1. Germline CDR1 KGHDR, CDR2 SFDVKD. This CDR3 spans 17 amino acids. With V trimmed by 6 bases and J by 3 bases, 10 bases remained unmatched.

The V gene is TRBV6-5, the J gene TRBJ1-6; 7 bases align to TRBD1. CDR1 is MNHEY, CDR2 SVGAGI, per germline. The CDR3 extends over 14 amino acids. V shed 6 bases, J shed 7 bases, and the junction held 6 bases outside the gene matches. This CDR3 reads CASSPGQKNSPLHF. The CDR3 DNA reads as TGTGCCAGCAGCCCGGGACAGAAAAATTCACCCCTCCACTTT.

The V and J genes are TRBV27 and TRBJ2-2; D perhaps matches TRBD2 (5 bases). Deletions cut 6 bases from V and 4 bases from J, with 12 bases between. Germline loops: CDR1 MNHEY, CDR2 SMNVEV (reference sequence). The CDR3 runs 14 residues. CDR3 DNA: TGTGCCAGCAGCCCCCCGGACTTCACCGGGGAGCTGTTTTTT. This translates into CASSPPDFTGELFF.

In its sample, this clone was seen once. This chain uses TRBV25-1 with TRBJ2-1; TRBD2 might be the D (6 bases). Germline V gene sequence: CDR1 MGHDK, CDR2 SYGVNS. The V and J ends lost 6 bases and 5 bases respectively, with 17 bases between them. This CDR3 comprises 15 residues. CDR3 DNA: TGTGCCAGCAGCCTGACTAGTCAGGCGGACAATGAGCAGTTCTTC. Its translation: CASSLTSQADNEQFF.

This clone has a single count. The CDR3 coding sequence is TGTGCCAGCTCCCCCCAGACTAGCGGGGGGGCGGCAGATACGCAGTATTTT. It encodes CASSPQTSGGAADTQYF. This chain joins TRBV7-2 and TRBJ2-3; 14 bases line up with TRBD2. The CDR3 sequence is 17 residues long. Germline trimming cut 8 bases from V and 4 bases from J; bases unmatched to any gene: 11. Germline lookup yields CDR1 SGHTA and CDR2 FQGNSA. Combining the CDR3 with reference TRBV7-2 and TRBJ2-3 gives the whole variable domain GAGVSQSPSNKVTEKGKDVELRCDPISGHTALYWYRQSLGQGLEFLIYFQGNSAPDKSGLPSDRFSAERTGGSVSTLTIQRTQQEDSAVYLCASSPQTSGGAADTQYFGPGTRLTVL.

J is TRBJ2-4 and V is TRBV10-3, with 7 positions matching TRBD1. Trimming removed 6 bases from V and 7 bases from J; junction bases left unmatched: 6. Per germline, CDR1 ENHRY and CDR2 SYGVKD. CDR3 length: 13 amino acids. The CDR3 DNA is TGTGCCATCAGGGCTCAGGGGGTGAACATTCAGTACTTC. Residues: CAIRAQGVNIQYF.